A selection of T cell receptor beta chains follows, all from one sample in a study of shared clonotypes between healthy human individuals. Clones were read by immunoSEQ multiplex PCR, and TCRdb kept only the in-frame ones, dropping some. The data contain about 1 million clones, roughly 75% of them singletons. The sample taken for sequencing was memory CD4+ T cells sorted from blood. These receptors originate from a young man in good health. CDR3s include the opening cysteine and the closing phenylalanine or tryptophan. D genes are given only for firm matches. Clone size is not always given. Where it is, it says once, few, many or a class for expanded clones.

V gene	D gene	clone size	J gene	CDR3 DNA	CDR3 protein
TRBV7-2	.	.	TRBJ1-2	TGTGCCAGCAGTACCTTAAGTGACTACACCTTC	CASSTLSDYTF
TRBV7-9	.	.	TRBJ1-2	TGTGCCAGCAGCATAACCTATGTGGGGACTCTATACACCTTC	CASSITYVGTLYTF
TRBV5-1	.	.	TRBJ1-2	TGCGCCAGCAGCGAGGGACATGGGAACTATGGCTACACCTTC	CASSEGHGNYGYTF
TRBV9	TRBD2	.	TRBJ2-1	TGTGCCAGCAGTGCCGGACTAGCGGGAACGGGGAATGAGCAGTTCTTC	CASSAGLAGTGNEQFF
TRBV6-1	.	few	TRBJ1-2	TGTGCCAGCAGTTCCACCCGTCTCTACGGCTACACCTTC	CASSSTRLYGYTF
TRBV7-9	.	.	TRBJ2-1	TGTGCCAGCAGCCAACCGCGAGGTGAGCAGTTCTTC	CASSQPRGEQFF
TRBV27	.	.	TRBJ1-1	TGTGCCAGCAGTTCTTACGGGCCGACTTTCTTT	CASSSYGPTFF
TRBV7-2	.	.	TRBJ1-4	TGTGCCAGCAGCCCGAATCGGGACGGAAATGAAAAACTGTTTTTT	CASSPNRDGNEKLFF
TRBV20-1	.	.	TRBJ1-1	TGCAGTGCTCGGGACCCTCTGGAGGCTTTCTTT	CSARDPLEAFF
TRBV6-1	TRBD1	once	TRBJ2-7	TGTGCCAGCATTGGGCAGGGGGCGTACGAGCAGTACTTC	CASIGQGAYEQYF
TRBV4-1	.	.	TRBJ2-7	TGCGCCAGCTCCCAGCCCCTGGGCGGGGGCCGTACTTCCTACGAGCAGTACTTC	CASSQPLGGGRTSYEQYF
TRBV29-1	.	few	TRBJ1-1	TGCAGCGTTGAGGGGGCAAACACTGAAGCTTTCTTT	CSVEGANTEAFF
TRBV19	.	many	TRBJ1-6	TGTGCCAGTAGTAACCAGGCTGGGAATTCACCCCTCCACTTT	CASSNQAGNSPLHF
TRBV5-6	TRBD1	.	TRBJ1-2	TGTGCCAGCAGCGACCGACAGGGGGCTGTGTATGGCTACACCTTC	CASSDRQGAVYGYTF
TRBV7-7	.	.	TRBJ2-3	TGTGCTAGCAGCCGGGACTCAACAGATACGCAGTATTTT	CASSRDSTDTQYF
TRBV5-1	TRBD1	many	TRBJ2-3	TGCGCCAGCAGCACGGGGACAGCCGCTAGCACAGATACGCAGTATTTT	CASSTGTAASTDTQYF
TRBV29-1	TRBD1	.	TRBJ1-2	TGCAGCGTTGTACAGGGGGCGCAGGGCTACACCTTC	CSVVQGAQGYTF